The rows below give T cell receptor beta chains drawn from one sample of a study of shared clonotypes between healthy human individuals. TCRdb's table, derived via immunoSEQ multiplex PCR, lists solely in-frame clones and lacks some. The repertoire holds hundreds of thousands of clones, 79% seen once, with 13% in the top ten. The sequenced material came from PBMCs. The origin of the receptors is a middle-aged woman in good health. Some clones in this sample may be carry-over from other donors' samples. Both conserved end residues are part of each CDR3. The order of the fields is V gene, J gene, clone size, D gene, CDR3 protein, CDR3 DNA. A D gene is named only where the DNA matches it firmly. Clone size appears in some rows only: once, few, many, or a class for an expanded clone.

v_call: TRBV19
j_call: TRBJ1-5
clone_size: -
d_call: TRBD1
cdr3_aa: CASTIQGTVYSNQPQHF
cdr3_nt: TGTGCCAGTACCATACAAGGGACAGTCTATAGCAATCAGCCCCAGCATTTT

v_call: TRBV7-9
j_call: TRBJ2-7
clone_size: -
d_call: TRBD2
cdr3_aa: CASSLPLAGEQYF
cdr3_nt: TGTGCCAGCAGCTTGCCATTAGCGGGAGAGCAGTACTTC

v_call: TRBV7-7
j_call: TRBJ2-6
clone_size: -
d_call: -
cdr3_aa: CASSGKDNATKSGQRLTF
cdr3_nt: TGTGCCAGCAGCGGTAAAGATAATGCCACAAAGTCGGGCCAACGTCTGACTTTC

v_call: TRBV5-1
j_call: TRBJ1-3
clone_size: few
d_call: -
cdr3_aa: CASSLDGTSSGNTIYF
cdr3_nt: TGCGCCAGCAGCTTGGACGGGACAAGCTCTGGAAACACCATATATTTT

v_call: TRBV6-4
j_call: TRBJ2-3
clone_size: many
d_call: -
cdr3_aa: CASSERGTDTQYF
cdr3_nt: TGTGCCAGCAGTGAACGGGGCACAGATACGCAGTATTTT

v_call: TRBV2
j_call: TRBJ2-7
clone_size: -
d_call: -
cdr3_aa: CASSQSQAYEQYF
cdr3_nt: TGTGCCAGCAGTCAATCTCAGGCCTACGAGCAGTACTTC

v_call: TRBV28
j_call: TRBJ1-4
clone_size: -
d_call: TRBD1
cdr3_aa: CASGSTGVWEKLFF
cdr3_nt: TGTGCCAGCGGTTCCACAGGGGTTTGGGAAAAACTGTTTTTT

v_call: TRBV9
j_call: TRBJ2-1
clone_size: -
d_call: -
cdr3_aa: CASSVARDQRSEQFF
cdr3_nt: TGTGCCAGCAGCGTAGCTCGGGACCAGCGTTCTGAGCAGTTCTTC

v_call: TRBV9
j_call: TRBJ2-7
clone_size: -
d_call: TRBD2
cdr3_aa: CASSVQAGPYEQYF
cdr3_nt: TGTGCCAGCAGCGTCCAAGCGGGACCCTACGAGCAGTACTTC

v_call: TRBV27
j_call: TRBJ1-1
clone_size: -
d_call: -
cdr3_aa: CASSLRGQGSEAFF
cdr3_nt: TGTGCCAGCAGTTTACGGGGCCAGGGCTCTGAAGCTTTCTTT

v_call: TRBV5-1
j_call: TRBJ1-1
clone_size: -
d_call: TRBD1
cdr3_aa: CASSLGVTGGETEAFF
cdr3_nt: TGCGCCAGCAGCTTGGGGGTGACAGGGGGCGAGACTGAAGCTTTCTTT

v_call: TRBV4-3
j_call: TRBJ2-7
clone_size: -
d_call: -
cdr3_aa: CASSQDGTGGEQYF
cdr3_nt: TGCGCCAGCAGCCAAGATGGGACCGGGGGCGAGCAGTACTTC

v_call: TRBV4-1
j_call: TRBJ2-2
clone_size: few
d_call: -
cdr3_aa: CASSQGGLPGKVTGELFF
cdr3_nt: TGCGCCAGCAGCCAAGGGGGCTTACCGGGAAAGGTGACCGGGGAGCTGTTTTTT

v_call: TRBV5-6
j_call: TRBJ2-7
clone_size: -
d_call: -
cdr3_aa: CASSLAWWNEQYF
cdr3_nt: TGTGCCAGCAGCTTGGCGTGGTGGAACGAGCAGTACTTC

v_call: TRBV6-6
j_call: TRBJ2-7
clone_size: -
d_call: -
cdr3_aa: CASSSADVGGEQYF
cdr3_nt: TGTGCCAGCAGTTCCGCAGACGTTGGGGGCGAGCAGTACTTC

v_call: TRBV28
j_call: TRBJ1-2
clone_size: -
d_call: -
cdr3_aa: CASRRHRYGYTF
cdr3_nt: TGTGCCAGCCGCCGTCATCGCTATGGCTACACCTTC

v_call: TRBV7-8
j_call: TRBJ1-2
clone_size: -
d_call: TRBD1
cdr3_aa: CASSSHRGLDYGYTF
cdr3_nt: TGTGCCAGCAGCTCACACAGGGGTTTAGACTATGGCTACACCTTC

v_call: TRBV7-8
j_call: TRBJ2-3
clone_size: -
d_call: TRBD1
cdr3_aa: CASSYQGALGTDTQYF
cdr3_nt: TGTGCCAGCAGCTACCAGGGGGCACTTGGCACAGATACGCAGTATTTT

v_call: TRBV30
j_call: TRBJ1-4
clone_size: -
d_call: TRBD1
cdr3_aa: CAIYQGASNEKLFF
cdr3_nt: TGTGCCATCTACCAGGGGGCCTCTAATGAAAAACTGTTTTTT

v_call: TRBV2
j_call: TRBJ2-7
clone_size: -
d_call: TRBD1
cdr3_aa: CASSRDRVSNEQYF
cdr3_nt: TGTGCCAGCAGCCGGGACAGGGTGTCGAACGAGCAGTACTTC

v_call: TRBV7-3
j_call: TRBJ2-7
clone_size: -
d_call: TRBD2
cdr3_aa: CASSLGAGGSYEQYF
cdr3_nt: TGTGCCAGCAGCTTAGGAGCGGGAGGATCCTACGAGCAGTACTTC

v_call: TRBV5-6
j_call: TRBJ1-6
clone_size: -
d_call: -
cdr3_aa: CASSLADGAPLHF
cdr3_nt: TGTGCCAGCAGCTTGGCGGACGGGGCACCCCTCCACTTT

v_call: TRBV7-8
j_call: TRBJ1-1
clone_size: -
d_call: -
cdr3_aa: CASSLPPPVRGYTEAFF
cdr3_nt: TGTGCCAGCAGCTTACCCCCGCCGGTCCGGGGTTACACTGAAGCTTTCTTT